These T cell receptor beta chains were read from a single sample in a study of control samples from healthy donors and cancer patients. Data came from immunoSEQ multiplex PCR; TCRdb stores just in-frame clones and leaves some out. The data hold around 140,000 clones, with 89% observed a single time. Sequenced sample: PBMCs. These receptors were taken from a man aged 50 or older with head and neck cancer. CDR3s include the opening cysteine and the closing phenylalanine or tryptophan. Each record gives: V gene, D gene, J gene, clone size, CDR3 DNA, CDR3 protein. The D gene is left open where the match is weak. Part of the rows lack a size; the others show once, few, many or a class for expanded clones.

TRBV7-2	-	TRBJ1-1	-	TGTGCCAGCAGCGACCTCGGACAGAACACTGAAGCTTTCTTT	CASSDLGQNTEAFF
TRBV19	-	TRBJ2-4	-	TGTGCCAGTAACCGTGCATATGCAGGCATTCAGTACTTC	CASNRAYAGIQYF
TRBV19	TRBD2	TRBJ2-3	-	TGTGCCAGTAGTATTTTGGGAGGGCGGACAGATACGCAGTATTTT	CASSILGGRTDTQYF
TRBV6-5	-	TRBJ2-6	-	TGTGCCAGCGCTTTCGGGCAACCTGGGGCCAACGTCCTGACTTTC	CASAFGQPGANVLTF
TRBV13	-	TRBJ2-2	-	TGTGCCAGCACCACTTACGAGGGACGAAGGAACACCGGGGAGCTGTTTTTT	CASTTYEGRRNTGELFF
TRBV7-2	-	TRBJ2-5	-	TGTGCCAGCAGCTTAGTTTGGACTGGGGGGACCCAGTACTTC	CASSLVWTGGTQYF
TRBV6-6	-	TRBJ1-5	-	TGTGCCAGCAGTTACTTCTGGGGGCGAGATCAGCCCCAGCATTTT	CASSYFWGRDQPQHF
TRBV7-3	-	TRBJ2-3	-	TGTGCCAGCAGCTTAACAGGAACAGATACGCAGTATTTT	CASSLTGTDTQYF
TRBV13	-	TRBJ2-3	-	TGTGCCAGCAGCTTAGGGATCTCTAACACAGATACGCAGTATTTT	CASSLGISNTDTQYF
TRBV28	-	TRBJ2-7	-	TGTGCCAGCAGGGCCAAGAACTCCTACGAGCAGTACTTC	CASRAKNSYEQYF
TRBV9	TRBD2	TRBJ2-7	once	TGTGCCAGCAGCGTAGCCGGGACTAGCGGGAATGGGCAGTACTTC	CASSVAGTSGNGQYF
TRBV19	TRBD2	TRBJ2-5	-	TGTGCCAGTAGTATGGGTAGCGGGGCCTACAGGGCCCAGTACTTC	CASSMGSGAYRAQYF
TRBV5-6	-	TRBJ1-2	-	TGTGCCAGCAGAACAGGGTTTTCTGGCTACACCTTC	CASRTGFSGYTF
TRBV5-1	-	TRBJ2-3	once	TGCGCATCGGGGGAGGCCGCTCCGCGCACGCAGTATTTT	CASGEAAPRTQYF
TRBV28	TRBD1	TRBJ2-7	-	TGTGCCAGCAGTTTAAGACAGGGAAACGAGCAGTACTTC	CASSLRQGNEQYF
TRBV28	-	TRBJ1-5	-	TGTGCCAGCAGTTTGGGTGACAGGAGAACGTCAACCCAGCATTTT	CASSLGDRRTSTQHF
TRBV4-1	-	TRBJ2-2	-	TGCGCCAGCAGCCCTGGAACTAGGAGAAACACCGGGGAGCTGTTTTTT	CASSPGTRRNTGELFF